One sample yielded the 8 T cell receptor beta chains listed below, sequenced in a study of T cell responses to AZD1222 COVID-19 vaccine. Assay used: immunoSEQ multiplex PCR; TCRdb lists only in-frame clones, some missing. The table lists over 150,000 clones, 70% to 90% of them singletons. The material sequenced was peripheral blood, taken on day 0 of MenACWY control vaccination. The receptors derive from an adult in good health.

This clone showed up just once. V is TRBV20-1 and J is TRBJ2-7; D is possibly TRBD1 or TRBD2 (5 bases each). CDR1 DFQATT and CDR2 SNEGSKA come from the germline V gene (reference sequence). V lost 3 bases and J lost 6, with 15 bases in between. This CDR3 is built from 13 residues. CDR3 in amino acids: CSASPHGASEQYV. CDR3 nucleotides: TGCAGTGCTAGTCCCCACGGGGCCTCCGAGCAGTACGTC.

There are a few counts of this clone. The CDR3 DNA follows: TGTGCCAGCAGCTCACCTAGGGTCGGGGGTGGCTACACCTTC. The encoded protein is CASSSPRVGGGYTF. The chain recombines TRBV11-3 with TRBJ1-2, with D tentatively TRBD1 (5 bases). Between the trimmed V and J ends, which lost 4 bases and 7 bases, there was a span of 16 bases. Germline V gene lookup returns CDR1 SGHNT and CDR2 YENEEA. The CDR3 covers 14 residues.

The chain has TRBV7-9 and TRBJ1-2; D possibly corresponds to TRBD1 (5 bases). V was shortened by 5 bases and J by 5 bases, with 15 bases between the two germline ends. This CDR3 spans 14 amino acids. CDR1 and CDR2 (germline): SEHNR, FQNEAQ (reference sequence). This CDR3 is CASSRGEFGYGYTF. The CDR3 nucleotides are TGTGCCAGCAGCCGAGGGGAATTTGGGTATGGCTACACCTTC.

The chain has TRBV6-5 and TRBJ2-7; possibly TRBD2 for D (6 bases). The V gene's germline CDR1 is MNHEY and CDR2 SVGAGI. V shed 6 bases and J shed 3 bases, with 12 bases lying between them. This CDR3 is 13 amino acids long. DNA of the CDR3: TGTGCCAGCAGCGCCGGGGGTGGCTACGAGCAGTACGTC. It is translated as CASSAGGGYEQYV.

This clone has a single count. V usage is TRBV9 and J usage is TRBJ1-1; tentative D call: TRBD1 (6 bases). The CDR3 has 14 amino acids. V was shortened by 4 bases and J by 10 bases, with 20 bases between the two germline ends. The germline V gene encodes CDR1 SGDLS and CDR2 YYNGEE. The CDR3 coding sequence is TGTGCCAGCAGCCCAAGATGGGGGGCGGTTGGAGCTTTCTTT. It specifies CASSPRWGAVGAFF. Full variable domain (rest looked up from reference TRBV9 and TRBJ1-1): DSGVTQTPKHLITATGQRVTLRCSPRSGDLSVYWYQQSLDQGLQFLIQYYNGEERAKGNILERFSAQQFPDLHSELNLSSLELGDSALYFCASSPRWGAVGAFFGQGTRLTVV.

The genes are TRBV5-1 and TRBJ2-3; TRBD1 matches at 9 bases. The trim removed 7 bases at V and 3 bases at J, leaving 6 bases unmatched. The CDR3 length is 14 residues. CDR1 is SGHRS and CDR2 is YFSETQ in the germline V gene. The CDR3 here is CASGMGQGTDTQYF. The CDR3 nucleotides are TGCGCCAGCGGTATGGGACAGGGAACAGATACGCAGTATTTT.

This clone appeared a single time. The CDR3 region has the DNA TGTGCCACCAGTGACTCAGGACAGCCCATGAGCTCCTACAATGAGCAGTTCTTC. This translates into CATSDSGQPMSSYNEQFF. This chain connects TRBV24-1 to TRBJ2-1; a possible D gene is TRBD1 (6 bases). This CDR3 is 18 amino acids long. Deletions cut 4 bases from V and 0 bases from J, with 18 bases between. In germline, CDR1 is KGHDR, CDR2 SFDVKD.

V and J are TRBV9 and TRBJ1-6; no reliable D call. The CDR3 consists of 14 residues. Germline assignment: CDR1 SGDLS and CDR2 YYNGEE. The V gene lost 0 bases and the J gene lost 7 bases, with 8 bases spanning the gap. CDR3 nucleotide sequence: TGTGCCAGCAGCGTAGATGTCAGGAATTCACCCCTCCACTTT. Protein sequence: CASSVDVRNSPLHF.